The 32 T cell receptor beta chains given below trace back to one sample, sequenced in a study of T cells in localized non-small cell lung cancer. Profiled with immunoSEQ multiplex PCR; TCRdb holds only in-frame clones, not every one. The table lists about 25,000 clones, 86% of them singletons. The source was peripheral blood, collected before any cancer treatment. These receptors were collected from a female donor of 60 years or more with stage I lung adenocarcinoma.

CDR3 in DNA: TGCTGCGGAGGAGGACAGGGTAACTATGGCTACACCTTC. It specifies CCGGGQGNYGYTF. The chain carries TRBV29-1 and TRBJ1-2; 8 bases map to TRBD1. Germline V gives CDR1 SQVTM, CDR2 ANQGSEA. This CDR3 is built from 13 residues.

The chain combines TRBV7-9 with TRBJ1-4; TRBD1 matches 7 bases. V lost 4 bases, J lost 7 bases, and 12 bases stayed unmatched. Germline V CDR1 and CDR2: SEHNR, FQNEAQ (reference sequence). The CDR3 runs 16 residues. This chain's CDR3 is CASSSNTGVHSEKLFF. CDR3 DNA: TGTGCCAGCAGCTCTAATACAGGGGTACACTCTGAAAAACTGTTTTTT.

The chain joins TRBV2 to TRBJ2-1; unclear D gene. Trimming stripped 5 bases from V and 7 bases from J, with 9 bases between. The CDR3 is 12 residues long. The germline CDR1 and CDR2 sequences are SNHLY and FYNNEI. CDR3 sequence: CASSPRVNEQFF. The DNA for the CDR3 is TGTGCCAGCAGTCCCCGGGTGAATGAGCAGTTCTTC.

The gene calls are TRBV5-6 and TRBJ1-2, with D hard to call. Germline V gene sequence: CDR1 SGHDT, CDR2 YYEEEE. V shed 1 base and J shed 0 bases, with 16 bases lying between them. This CDR3 is built from 17 residues. CDR3 in DNA: TGTGCCAGCAGCTTGTCGTTCGGAGGAAACTCTAACTATGGCTACACCTTC. It yields the protein CASSLSFGGNSNYGYTF.

The chain couples TRBV30 to TRBJ1-1; 12 nucleotides align to TRBD1. V shed 2 bases, J shed 2 bases, and the junction held 3 bases outside the gene matches. Germline lookup yields CDR1 GTSNPN and CDR2 SVGIG (reference sequence). CDR3 length equals 15 residues. The CDR3 spells CAWSQGQGANTEAFF. In nucleotides, the CDR3 is TGTGCCTGGAGTCAGGGACAGGGGGCAAACACTGAAGCTTTCTTT.

The chain combines TRBV2 with TRBJ1-5; 12 bases match TRBD1. V was pared by 7 bases and J by 4 bases, with 5 bases of the junction left unmatched. This CDR3 is built from 15 residues. Looked up from germline, CDR1 is SNHLY and CDR2 is FYNNEI. CDR3 sequence (DNA): TGTGCCAGCACGGGACAGGGGGCCGAAAATCAGCCCCAGCATTTT. This translates into CASTGQGAENQPQHF.

The rearrangement uses TRBV6-4 and TRBJ2-3; no definite D call. CDR3 length: 13 amino acids. Germline lookup yields CDR1 MRHNA and CDR2 SNTAGT. The V end was cut by 0 bases, the J end by 4 bases, with 5 bases between. CDR3 in DNA: TGTGCCAGCAGTGACTCTATCGCAGATACGCAGTATTTT. Its protein is CASSDSIADTQYF.

The chain has TRBV5-1 and TRBJ1-3; no reliable D call. V lost 0 bases to trimming and J lost 0 bases, with 7 bases between them. Germline CDR1 is SGHRS and CDR2 is YFSETQ. The CDR3 has 15 residues. The CDR3 coding sequence is TGCGCCAGCAGCTTGGATCAGATCTCTGGAAACACCATATATTTT. Translation: CASSLDQISGNTIYF.

The chain carries TRBV6-1 and TRBJ2-7; 8 bases are a match to TRBD1. Trimming took 6 bases from V and 1 from J; bases not matched to a gene: 5. The V gene's germline CDR1 is MNHNS and CDR2 SASEGT. CDR3 length: 14 amino acids. CDR3 DNA sequence: TGTGCCAGCAGCGGGACAGGCCTGTCCTACGAGCAGTACTTC. It encodes CASSGTGLSYEQYF.

This clone was picked up one time. The chain is built from TRBV7-9 and TRBJ2-3; the D gene is possibly TRBD1 (6 bases). The germline V and J ends were trimmed by 4 bases and 3 bases, with 11 bases remaining between them. The CDR3 is made up of 14 amino acids. CDR1 is SEHNR, CDR2 FQNEAQ, per germline (reference sequence). The CDR3 protein is CASSSRTVTDTQYF. The CDR3 coding sequence is TGTGCCAGCAGCTCTCGGACAGTTACAGATACGCAGTATTTT.

This rearrangement joins TRBV21-1 to TRBJ2-2; TRBD2, the D gene given by the table, was not confirmed from the DNA. TRBV21-1 is a documented pseudogene. CDR3 length: 15 residues. This CDR3 is CASSRGSGNTGELFF. CDR3 DNA: TGTGCCAGCAGCCGGGGGAGCGGGAACACCGGGGAGCTGTTTTTT.

This chain uses TRBV19 with TRBJ2-2; the D gene could be TRBD1 or TRBD2 (5 bases each). The CDR3 loop spans 14 amino acids. The germline V and J ends were trimmed by 11 bases and 5 bases, with 18 bases remaining between them. CDR1 and CDR2 (germline): LNHDA, SQIVND (reference sequence). The CDR3 loop reads CALEGPGNTGELFF. The CDR3 DNA follows: TGTGCCCTAGAGGGGCCAGGGAATACCGGGGAGCTGTTTTTT.

V and J are TRBV18 and TRBJ1-1; 7 nucleotides agree with TRBD1. CDR1 is KGHSH, CDR2 LQKENI, per germline. V was clipped by 2 bases and J by 4 bases; unmatched bases: 4. This CDR3 spans 14 amino acids. The CDR3 nucleotides read TGTGCCAGCTCACCAGGGCAGGGGGGCACTGAAGCTTTCTTT. Translated, it gives CASSPGQGGTEAFF.

This clone was seen a few times. The chain is built from TRBV30 and TRBJ2-1, with 8 nucleotides matching TRBD2. This CDR3 region has 13 residues. The germline V gene has CDR1 GTSNPN and CDR2 SVGIG (reference sequence). V shed 2 bases and J 10 bases; nucleotides not matched to a gene: 7. The CDR3 DNA reads TGTGCCTGGAGTTCCGGGGGGGCTAGGGAGCAGTTCTTC. It specifies CAWSSGGAREQFF.

This rearrangement joins TRBV9 to TRBJ2-7; TRBD2 might be the D (6 bases). Germline assignment: CDR1 SGDLS and CDR2 YYNGEE. V shed 4 bases and J shed 0 bases, with 11 bases lying between them. The CDR3 covers 14 residues. CDR3 sequence (DNA): TGTGCCAGCAGCACTGGGACTGGCTCCTACGAGCAGTACTTC. Translated, it gives CASSTGTGSYEQYF.

The chain employs TRBV18 and TRBJ1-5; D is ambiguous. This CDR3 contains 13 residues. V gave up 3 bases and J gave up 3 bases, with 6 bases separating them. From germline, CDR1 is KGHSH and CDR2 LQKENI. CDR3 sequence (DNA): TGTGCCAGCTCACCCGACACCAATCAGCCCCAGCATTTT. It is translated as CASSPDTNQPQHF.

V usage is TRBV14 and J usage is TRBJ2-5; D may be TRBD1 (6 bases). From germline, CDR1 is SGHDN and CDR2 FVKESK. The CDR3 spans 17 residues. Trimming took off 5 bases at V and 0 bases at J, with 19 bases between the two ends. The CDR3 nucleotides are TGTGCCAGCAGCGACAGGACCCAACAATGGTACCAAGAGACCCAGTACTTC. This codes for CASSDRTQQWYQETQYF.

This sequence joins TRBV5-1 and TRBJ2-5, with D unresolved. Trimming took off 5 bases at V and 3 bases at J, with 11 bases between the two ends. CDR3 length: 13 residues. Germline CDR1 is SGHRS and CDR2 is YFSETQ. The CDR3 sequence is CASRRPAEETQYF. CDR3 nucleotide sequence: TGCGCCAGCAGGCGGCCGGCGGAAGAGACCCAGTACTTC.

The gene calls are TRBV27 and TRBJ1-2, with a tentative D call TRBD1 (5 bases). Trimming stripped 5 bases from V and 7 bases from J, with 20 bases between. The germline V gene encodes CDR1 MNHEY and CDR2 SMNVEV (reference sequence). CDR3 length: 15 amino acids. Here the CDR3 reads CASSPTTVGARGYTF. The CDR3 DNA is TGTGCCAGCAGTCCCACGACAGTTGGGGCGCGTGGCTACACCTTC.

This clone occurred once. The gene calls are TRBV19 and TRBJ1-2; 11 bases are shared with TRBD1. The CDR3 runs to 15 residues. Germline V gene lookup returns CDR1 LNHDA and CDR2 SQIVND (reference sequence). Germline trimming cut 6 bases from V and 7 bases from J; bases unmatched to any gene: 10. This chain's CDR3 is CASSIGQGAPAGYTF. CDR3 DNA sequence: TGTGCCAGTAGCATCGGACAGGGGGCACCGGCTGGCTACACCTTC.

The chain joins TRBV9 to TRBJ2-2; D might be TRBD2 (5 bases). Germline loops: CDR1 SGDLS, CDR2 YYNGEE. The CDR3 is 15 residues long. V dropped 2 bases and J dropped 3 bases, with 11 bases sitting between them. The CDR3 bases are TGTGCCAGCAGCGTTCTACTAGAGCACACCGGGGAGCTGTTTTTT. Its protein product is CASSVLLEHTGELFF.

The CDR3 coding sequence is TGTGCCAGCAGCCAAGTAGAATTCAGGGGGTTGAACACCGGGGAGCTGTTTTTT. It translates to CASSQVEFRGLNTGELFF. The chain links TRBV14 to TRBJ2-2, with 7 bases aligning to TRBD1. Germline V gene sequence: CDR1 SGHDN, CDR2 FVKESK. V shed 1 base and J 1 base; nucleotides not matched to a gene: 9. The CDR3 totals 18 residues.

The chain has TRBV5-1 and TRBJ1-1; TRBD1 matches at 8 bases. CDR3 size: 13 residues. Germline-derived CDR1 and CDR2 are SGHRS and YFSETQ. V trimming: 2 bases; J trimming: 4 bases; junction bases outside the gene matches: 1. This CDR3 is CASSLTGGTEAFF. The CDR3 nucleotides are TGCGCCAGCAGCTTAACAGGGGGCACTGAAGCTTTCTTT.

This chain joins TRBV7-3 and TRBJ1-5; 7 bases line up with TRBD1. Trimming cost V 5 bases and J 0 bases; bases outside gene matches: 19. The CDR3 has 20 amino acids. Germline V gene sequence: CDR1 SGHTA, CDR2 FQGTGA. In nucleotides, the CDR3 is TGTGCCAGCAGCGTCGACAGGGCCCGTGCTGGGGTATATAGCAATCAGCCCCAGCATTTT. This sequence encodes CASSVDRARAGVYSNQPQHF.

The gene calls are TRBV6-6 and TRBJ2-6; D not resolved. The CDR3 covers 15 residues. V was clipped by 6 bases and J by 1 base, with 10 bases between them. Germline V CDR1 and CDR2: MNHNY, SVGAGI (reference sequence). CDR3 amino acids: CASRNIASGANVLTF. As DNA, the CDR3 is TGTGCCAGCAGAAACATTGCATCTGGGGCCAACGTCCTGACTTTC.

V usage is TRBV9 and J usage is TRBJ1-2; 10 bases map to TRBD1. Looked up from germline, CDR1 is SGDLS and CDR2 is YYNGEE. This CDR3 has 16 residues. The junction had 10 bases not matched to a gene; V was cut back by 6 bases and J by 2 bases. The CDR3 DNA follows: TGTGCCAGCACCGACTCGACAGGGGGCAAAAACTATGGCTACACCTTC. It specifies CASTDSTGGKNYGYTF.

This chain links TRBV5-1 with TRBJ1-3; D is uncertain. V dropped 4 bases and J dropped 4 bases, with 12 bases sitting between them. This CDR3 comprises 14 residues. The germline V gene has CDR1 SGHRS and CDR2 YFSETQ. The CDR3 sequence is CASSPTRRGNTIYF. As DNA, the CDR3 is TGCGCCAGCAGCCCGACAAGGAGGGGAAACACCATATATTTT.

This clone was seen only a few times. The J gene is TRBJ2-3, the V gene TRBV25-1, with D unclear. The CDR3 contains 16 residues. Trimming shortened V by 1 base and J by 2 bases, and 13 bases separated the two germline ends. Germline CDR1 and CDR2: MGHDK and SYGVNS. The CDR3 DNA sequence: TGTGCCAGCAGTGAATTCCCTGATGGAGTCACAGATACGCAGTATTTT. Translated: CASSEFPDGVTDTQYF.

V gene TRBV19 combines with J gene TRBJ1-1; 10 bases are a match to TRBD1. V was clipped by 3 bases and J by 5 bases; unmatched bases: 9. Germline V CDR1 and CDR2: LNHDA, SQIVND (reference sequence). The CDR3 runs to 16 residues. CDR3 sequence reads: CASSILLGQGKTEAFF. CDR3 sequence (DNA): TGTGCCAGTAGTATTCTTTTGGGACAGGGGAAGACTGAAGCTTTCTTT.

This chain links TRBV29-1 with TRBJ2-7, with a tentative D call TRBD1 (6 bases). V was clipped by 5 bases and J by 7 bases, with 18 bases between them. From germline, CDR1 is SQVTM and CDR2 ANQGSEA. The CDR3 runs to 13 residues. The CDR3 region is CSVRRTDYGEQYF. CDR3 in DNA: TGCAGCGTTCGGCGGACAGACTACGGGGAGCAGTACTTC.

V gene TRBV19 combines with J gene TRBJ1-1, with D maybe TRBD1 (5 bases). This CDR3 region has 14 residues. The V and J ends lost 7 bases and 2 bases respectively, with 14 bases between them. Germline CDR1 reads LNHDA; CDR2 reads SQIVND (reference sequence). CDR3 bases: TGTGCCAGTAAAAATAACAGGCTAAACACTGAAGCTTTCTTT. Translating gives CASKNNRLNTEAFF.

A few counts support this clone. CDR3 sequence: CASSLPVLETQYF. The CDR3 coding sequence is TGTGCCAGCAGCTTACCCGTTCTGGAGACCCAGTACTTC. The genes are TRBV11-3 and TRBJ2-5; D call uncertain. The CDR3 runs 13 residues. CDR1 and CDR2 from the germline V gene are SGHNT and YENEEA. V lost 2 bases and J 5 bases, leaving 9 bases between the germline ends.